Listed here are 7 T cell receptor beta chains from one sample, sequenced in a study of neurological immune-mediated disorders. MiXCR, run by TCRdb on the 5' RACE reads, gives a single entry per CDR3 protein. The profile shows about 21,000 distinct CDR3 sequences, around 14% of them singletons. The specimen was PBMCs. All receptors derive from a female donor with HTLV-1-associated myelopathy (HAM/TSP).

This clonotype was detected only a few times. The chain is built from TRBV6-1 and TRBJ2-3, with 9 bases matching TRBD2. Losses at the gene ends were 7 bases for V and 2 bases for J; bases not matched to a gene: 10. The CDR3 has 16 amino acids. Germline CDR1 MNHNS, CDR2 SASEGT. CDR3 in amino acids: CASKEGGGAHTDTQYF. The DNA of the CDR3 is TGTGCCAGCAAGGAAGGCGGGGGGGCTCACACAGATACGCAGTATTTT.

This clonotype came up many times. This chain joins TRBV5-1 and TRBJ2-2; no firm D call. Germline CDR1 reads SGHRS; CDR2 reads YFSETQ. Trimming took 3 bases from V and 3 from J, leaving 6 bases between them. The length of the CDR3 is 13 residues. CDR3 region: CASSSRDTGELFF. The CDR3 DNA is TGCGCCAGCAGCTCAAGGGACACCGGGGAGCTGTTTTTT.

This clonotype was detected many times. CDR3 DNA sequence: TGTGCGCATCACCGGGACTCCTCTCGGGACTACGAGCAGTACTTC. It encodes CAHHRDSSRDYEQYF. This sequence joins TRBV12-3 or TRBV12-4 and TRBJ2-7; a weak D match, TRBD2 (6 bases). The CDR3 runs to 15 residues.

This chain joins TRBV6-2 or TRBV6-3 and TRBJ2-7; a weak D match, TRBD1 (5 bases). The CDR3 sequence is 13 residues long. Trimming stripped 4 bases from V and 6 bases from J, with 13 bases between. Germline assignment: CDR1 MNHEY and CDR2 SVGEGT. CDR3 amino acids: CASSFPTEAEQYF. The CDR3 DNA reads as TGTGCCAGCAGTTTCCCGACAGAGGCCGAGCAGTACTTC.

This clonotype was counted at least ten times. The CDR3 reads CASSLGQGAQFF. In DNA form, the CDR3 reads TGTGCCAGCAGCCTAGGACAGGGCGCGCAGTTCTTC. V usage is TRBV7-6 and J usage is TRBJ2-1, with TRBD1 identical over 8 bases. Germline CDR1 reads SGHVS; CDR2 reads FNYEAQ. V gave up 5 bases and J gave up 12 bases; unmatched junction bases: 6. This CDR3 spans 12 amino acids.

This clonotype was observed many times. The chain is built from TRBV3-1 and TRBJ1-1; D is possibly TRBD1 (5 bases). Germline CDR1 and CDR2: LGHDT and YNNKEL (reference sequence). The CDR3 has 13 amino acids. The germline V and J ends were trimmed by 5 bases and 5 bases, with 12 bases remaining between them. The CDR3 loop is CASSGGRWTEAFF. DNA for the CDR3: TGTGCCAGCAGCGGGGGTAGGTGGACTGAAGCTTTCTTT.

CDR3 nucleotide sequence: TGCAGTGCTTCCTTCGGGTCAGATGGTCATCAGCCCCAGCATTTT. The encoded protein is CSASFGSDGHQPQHF. The V and J genes are TRBV20-1 and TRBJ1-5; no clear D. CDR3 size: 15 residues. Between the trimmed V and J ends, which lost 5 bases and 5 bases, there was a span of 19 bases. Germline values: CDR1 DFQATT, CDR2 SNEGSKA (reference sequence).